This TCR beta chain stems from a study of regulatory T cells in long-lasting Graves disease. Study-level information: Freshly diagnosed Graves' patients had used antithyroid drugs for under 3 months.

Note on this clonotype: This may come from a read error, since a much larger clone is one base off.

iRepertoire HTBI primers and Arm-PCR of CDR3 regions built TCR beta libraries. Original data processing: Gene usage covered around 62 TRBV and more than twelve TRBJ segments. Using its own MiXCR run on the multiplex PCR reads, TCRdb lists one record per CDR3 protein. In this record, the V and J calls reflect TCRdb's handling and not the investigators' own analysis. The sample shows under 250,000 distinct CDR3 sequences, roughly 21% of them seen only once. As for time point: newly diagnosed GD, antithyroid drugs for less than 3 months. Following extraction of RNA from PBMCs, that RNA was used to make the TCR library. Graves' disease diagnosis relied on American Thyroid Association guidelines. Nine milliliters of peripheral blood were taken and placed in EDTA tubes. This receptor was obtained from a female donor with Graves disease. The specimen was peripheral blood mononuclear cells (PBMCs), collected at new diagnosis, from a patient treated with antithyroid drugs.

CDR3 nucleotide sequence: TGTGCCGGCAGCCACGGACAGGGAGGAAATGAGCAGTTCTTC. Translating gives CAGSHGQGGNEQFF. The chain recombines TRBV6-1 with TRBJ2-1, with 8 bases matching TRBD1. The CDR3 contains 14 residues. Germline values: CDR1 MNHNS, CDR2 SASEGT.